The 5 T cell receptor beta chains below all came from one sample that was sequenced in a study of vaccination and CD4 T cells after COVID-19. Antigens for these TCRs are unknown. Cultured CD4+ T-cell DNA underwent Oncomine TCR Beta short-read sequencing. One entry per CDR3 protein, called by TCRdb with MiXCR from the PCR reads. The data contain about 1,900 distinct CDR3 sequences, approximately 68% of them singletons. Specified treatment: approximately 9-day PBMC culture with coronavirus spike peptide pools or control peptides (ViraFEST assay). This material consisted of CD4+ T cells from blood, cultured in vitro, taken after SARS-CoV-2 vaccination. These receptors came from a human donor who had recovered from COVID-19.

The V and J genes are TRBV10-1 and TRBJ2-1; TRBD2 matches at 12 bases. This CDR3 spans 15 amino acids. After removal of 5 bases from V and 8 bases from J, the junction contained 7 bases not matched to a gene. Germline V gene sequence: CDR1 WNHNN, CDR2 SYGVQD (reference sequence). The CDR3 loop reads CASSPSGRDVDEQFF. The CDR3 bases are TGCGCCAGCAGTCCTAGCGGGAGGGATGTGGATGAGCAGTTCTTC.

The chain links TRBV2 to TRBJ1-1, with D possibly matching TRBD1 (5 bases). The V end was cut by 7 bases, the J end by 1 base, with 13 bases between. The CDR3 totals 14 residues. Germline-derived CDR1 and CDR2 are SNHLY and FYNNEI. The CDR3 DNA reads TGTGCCAGCAACCAAAGGGGCAGGAACACTGAAGCTTTCTTT. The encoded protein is CASNQRGRNTEAFF.

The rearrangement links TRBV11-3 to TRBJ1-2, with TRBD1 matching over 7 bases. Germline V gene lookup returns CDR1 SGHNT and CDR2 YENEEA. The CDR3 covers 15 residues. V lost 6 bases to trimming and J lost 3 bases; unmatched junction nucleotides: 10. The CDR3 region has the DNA TGTGCCAGCAGTCCTCCAGGGGGGACGGACTATGGCTACACCTTC. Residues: CASSPPGGTDYGYTF.

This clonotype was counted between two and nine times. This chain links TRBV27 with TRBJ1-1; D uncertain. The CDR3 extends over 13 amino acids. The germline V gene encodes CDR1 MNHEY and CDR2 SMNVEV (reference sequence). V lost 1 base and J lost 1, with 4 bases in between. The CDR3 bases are TGTGCCAGCAGTTTATGGGGGAACACTGAAGCTTTCTTT. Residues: CASSLWGNTEAFF.

CDR3 loop: CASSLPQGATEAFF. The CDR3 nucleotides read TGTGCCAGCAGTTTACCCCAGGGGGCGACTGAAGCTTTCTTT. The rearrangement joins TRBV28 to TRBJ1-1, with TRBD1 identical over 8 bases. The CDR3 contains 14 residues. Per germline, CDR1 MDHEN and CDR2 SYDVKM. Germline trimming cut 2 bases from V and 5 bases from J; bases unmatched to any gene: 4.